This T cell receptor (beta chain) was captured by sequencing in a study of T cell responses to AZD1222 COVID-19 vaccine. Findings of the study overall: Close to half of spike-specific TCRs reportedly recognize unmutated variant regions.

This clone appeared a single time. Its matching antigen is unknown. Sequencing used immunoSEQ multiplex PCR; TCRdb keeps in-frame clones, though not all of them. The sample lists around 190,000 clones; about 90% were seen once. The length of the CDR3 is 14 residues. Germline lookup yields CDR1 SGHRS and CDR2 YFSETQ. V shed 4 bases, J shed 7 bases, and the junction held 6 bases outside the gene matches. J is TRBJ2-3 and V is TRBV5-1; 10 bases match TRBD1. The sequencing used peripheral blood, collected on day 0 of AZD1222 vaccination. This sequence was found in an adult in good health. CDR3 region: CASSVDRGGNTQYF. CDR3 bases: TGCGCCAGCAGCGTGGACAGGGGGGGAAATACGCAGTATTTT.